This TCR beta chain was profiled in a study of blood T cells in healthy people across ages (dated by TCRdb to the mid-2010s). For the study in its entirety: Template switching captured roughly one uniquely barcoded TCR beta cDNA molecule per two T cells in model experiments. To track age-related changes in TCR beta repertoire diversity, the study relied on deep sequencing normalized with unique cDNA molecular identifiers. The donors were split into four age groups: young (average around 15 years), middle-aged (around 37), aged (62) and long-lived (under 90). To avoid experimental bias, donors of different ages were distributed randomly across sequencing lanes. For two donors (one aged 18 to 29 and one aged 80 or older), the study analyzed two additional independent replicas of 1 million unique cDNA reads from the same blood draw. Study-wide conclusions, independent of this receptor: Bulk unsorted PBMC profiling prevented conclusive comparison of naive and antigen-experienced compartments. As age increased, observed TCR beta diversity per million T cells dropped in a roughly linear way, and a significant reduction was already evident by age around 41. The percentage of naive T cells measured by flow cytometry correlated strongly with observed TCR beta diversity. Estimates of total diversity based on one million sequenced T cells were considered lower bounds and underestimates. Compared with the aged group, the long-lived group had more naive CD4+ T cells, fewer expanded clones and increased TCR diversity, a pattern suggesting age selection. The CMV infection status of donors was not known, potentially confounding age-related changes in expanded clonotypes.

Systemically healthy Caucasian individuals from Russia, over 30 in total and aged roughly 6 to 100 years, were included as donors. About 10 milliliters of peripheral blood were collected from each donor into EDTA-treated Vacutainer tubes. PBMCs were isolated by Ficoll-Paque density-gradient centrifugation, with at least 6.5 million obtained per sample. Trizol reagent was used to extract total RNA from PBMCs, with at least 5.5 micrograms per sample. Naive CD45RAhigh/CD27high T cell percentages were measured by flow cytometry on a PBMC aliquot from every donor. The CDR3 numbers 14 residues from cysteine through phenylalanine. Only the CDR3 portion is preserved as DNA: 42 bases, with reading frame beginning at the first base. V is cut by 0 bases and J by 1 base, and the space between the germline ends is 9 bases. The germline V gene (reference sequence) sets CDR1 to DFQATT and CDR2 to SNEGSKA. Worth noting for this clonotype: Its antigen is currently not known. No base quality information exists; no much larger clone differs at one position.

Libraries were built with 5' RACE. Sequencing instrument: Illumina HiSeq 2500. A second roughly 6 to 11 cycle PCR used a sample-barcoded 5' primer and a J-beta primer mix. A template-switch 5' adaptor carrying 12 random nucleotides introduced a unique molecular identifier onto each TCR beta cDNA molecule. At least 2.5 million CDR3-containing paired-end reads were obtained from each sample. The Mint cDNA synthesis kit, primed by a TRBC-specific oligonucleotide, was used to synthesize first-strand cDNA from all RNA. After uracil-DNA glycosylase treatment, a first 18-cycle PCR used universal primers M1SS and BC2_uni_R on all cDNA. In the original analysis: Normalization of each sample was performed by random selection of 1 million high-quality reads, each carrying a distinct molecular identifier. Reads with shared molecular identifiers were discarded instead of being binned into consensus sequences. CDR3 identification, clonotype clustering and error correction used MiTCR with a Q25 quality threshold and the strictest error-elimination algorithm. A nonparametric unseen species model using Euler transformation provided a lower-bound estimate of total TCR beta diversity. TCRdb cleaned the public reads at Q25 with fastp, built clones with MiXCR and kept in-frame beta chains. Rows merge per CDR3 protein into single entries with the most common DNA and genes. TCRdb, not the authors, supplied the V and J calls. This sample comprises 540,000 or so distinct CDR3 sequences, 47% of them detected only once. 20% to 25% of the sample rests with the top ten.

The TCR sequence derives from a man older than 75 in good health. This sequence uses TRBV20-1 and TRBJ1-1, and TRBD1 may be the D gene, going by 5 matching bases. Sequenced input: blood. The DNA is TGCAGTGCTAGAGATGCCAGGGCGAACACTGAAGCTTTCTTT. Protein translation: CSARDARANTEAFF.